Listed below are T cell receptor beta chains from one sample, sequenced in a study of shared clonotypes between healthy human individuals. The table came from immunoSEQ multiplex PCR; TCRdb's copy has only in-frame clones and leaves some out. The sample has under 1,900,000 clones; 98% are singletons. The sequenced sample consisted of naive CD4+ T cells sorted from blood. The receptors here all came from a man under 40 in good health. Each CDR3 is given with its conserved first and last residue. The order of the fields is CDR3 protein, CDR3 DNA, V gene, clone size, CDR3 length, J gene, D gene. D genes are given only for firm matches. Size values are once, few and many counts, or a class for expanded clones, and some rows have none.

CDR3: CASIGVWSGRDTEAFF
DNA: TGTGCCAGCATCGGCGTGTGGTCGGGGCGGGACACTGAAGCTTTCTTT
V: TRBV6-6
size: -
length: 16
J: TRBJ1-1
D: -

CDR3: CASCLQGARNEQYF
DNA: TGCGCCAGTTGCCTACAGGGGGCTCGGAACGAGCAGTACTTC
V: TRBV23-1
size: -
length: 14
J: TRBJ2-7
D: TRBD1

CDR3: CASSSDGVNSYEQYF
DNA: TGCGCCAGCAGCTCGGACGGGGTGAACTCCTACGAGCAGTACTTC
V: TRBV5-1
size: -
length: 15
J: TRBJ2-7
D: -

CDR3: CATSRGSDGLYGYTF
DNA: TGTGCCACCAGCAGAGGAAGTGACGGACTCTATGGCTACACCTTC
V: TRBV15
size: -
length: 15
J: TRBJ1-2
D: -

CDR3: CSVGTSRVQDIQYF
DNA: TGCAGCGTCGGGACTAGCAGGGTGCAGGACATTCAGTACTTC
V: TRBV29-1
size: -
length: 14
J: TRBJ2-4
D: TRBD2

CDR3: CASSLPDTQYF
DNA: TGTGCCAGCAGTTTGCCAGATACGCAGTATTTT
V: TRBV28
size: -
length: 11
J: TRBJ2-3
D: -

CDR3: CASSLADRMGYEQYF
DNA: TGTGCCAGCAGCTTAGCGGACAGGATGGGGTACGAGCAGTACTTC
V: TRBV7-8
size: -
length: 15
J: TRBJ2-7
D: TRBD1

CDR3: CASSWGGQSSNQPQHF
DNA: TGTGCCAGCAGTTGGGGGGGGCAGTCTAGCAATCAGCCCCAGCATTTT
V: TRBV28
size: -
length: 16
J: TRBJ1-5
D: -

CDR3: CASKELGARGNTGELFF
DNA: TGTGCCAGTAAGGAACTTGGGGCGAGAGGGAACACCGGGGAGCTGTTTTTT
V: TRBV19
size: -
length: 17
J: TRBJ2-2
D: -

CDR3: CASSPPSLSSYEQYF
DNA: TGTGCCAGCTCACCACCGTCATTGAGCTCCTACGAGCAGTACTTC
V: TRBV18
size: -
length: 15
J: TRBJ2-7
D: -

CDR3: CASSLDAQETQYF
DNA: TGCGCCAGCAGCTTGGATGCGCAAGAGACCCAGTACTTC
V: TRBV5-1
size: -
length: 13
J: TRBJ2-5
D: -

CDR3: CASSPRTHNEQFF
DNA: TGTGCCAGCAGTCCTCGGACACACAATGAGCAGTTCTTC
V: TRBV6-6
size: -
length: 13
J: TRBJ2-1
D: -

CDR3: CASSLFRGMFYNEQFF
DNA: TGTGCCAGCAGCTTATTTCGCGGGATGTTCTACAATGAGCAGTTCTTC
V: TRBV11-2
size: -
length: 16
J: TRBJ2-1
D: -

CDR3: CSAHGGQPQHF
DNA: TGCAGTGCCCACGGGGGTCAGCCCCAGCATTTT
V: TRBV20-1
size: -
length: 11
J: TRBJ1-5
D: -

CDR3: CASSLASVANEQFF
DNA: TGTGCCAGCAGCTTGGCTAGCGTTGCCAATGAGCAGTTCTTC
V: TRBV11-2
size: -
length: 14
J: TRBJ2-1
D: -

CDR3: CASSDKLRRPGELFF
DNA: TGTGCCAGCAGCGACAAGTTACGGCGACCCGGGGAGCTGTTTTTT
V: TRBV9
size: -
length: 15
J: TRBJ2-2
D: -

CDR3: CASSFSGQGFTEAFF
DNA: TGTGCCAGCAGTTTCTCGGGACAGGGGTTCACTGAAGCTTTCTTT
V: TRBV28
size: once
length: 15
J: TRBJ1-1
D: TRBD1

CDR3: CATSSRQINEQFF
DNA: TGTGCCACCAGCAGTCGACAGATCAATGAGCAGTTCTTC
V: TRBV15
size: -
length: 13
J: TRBJ2-1
D: -

CDR3: CASSFGTGPRGYTF
DNA: TGTGCCAGCAGTTTCGGGACAGGCCCCAGAGGCTACACCTTC
V: TRBV28
size: -
length: 14
J: TRBJ1-2
D: TRBD1

CDR3: CASSIRDRGTNEKLFF
DNA: TGTGCCAGCAGCATCCGGGACAGGGGAACTAATGAAAAACTGTTTTTT
V: TRBV7-8
size: once
length: 16
J: TRBJ1-4
D: TRBD1

CDR3: CSVDNRDRNTDTQYF
DNA: TGCAGCGTAGACAACCGGGACAGAAACACAGATACGCAGTATTTT
V: TRBV29-1
size: -
length: 15
J: TRBJ2-3
D: TRBD1

CDR3: CASSLGQGGETQYF
DNA: TGCGCCAGCAGCTTGGGACAGGGTGGCGAGACCCAGTACTTC
V: TRBV5-1
size: -
length: 14
J: TRBJ2-5
D: TRBD1

CDR3: CASSLDPLSSYNEQFF
DNA: TGTGCCAGCAGCTTAGATCCCCTTAGCTCCTACAATGAGCAGTTCTTC
V: TRBV11-2
size: -
length: 16
J: TRBJ2-1
D: -

CDR3: CASSVGGYNEQFF
DNA: TGTGCCAGCAGTGTTGGGGGTTACAATGAGCAGTTCTTC
V: TRBV2
size: -
length: 13
J: TRBJ2-1
D: -

CDR3: CASSSGTVGSGNTIYF
DNA: TGTGCCAGCTCCTCGGGGACTGTCGGATCTGGAAACACCATATATTTT
V: TRBV18
size: -
length: 16
J: TRBJ1-3
D: -

CDR3: CTSSQDPSGSSHTGELFF
DNA: TGCACCAGCAGCCAAGATCCGAGCGGGAGCTCCCACACCGGGGAGCTGTTTTTT
V: TRBV1
size: -
length: 18
J: TRBJ2-2
D: -

CDR3: CASSRGGRTSGSLLTNEQFF
DNA: TGCGCCAGCAGCCGTGGGGGCCGGACTAGCGGGAGTCTCCTTACTAATGAGCAGTTCTTC
V: TRBV5-1
size: -
length: 20
J: TRBJ2-1
D: TRBD2

CDR3: CASSLKPYEQYF
DNA: TGTGCCAGCAGTTTAAAGCCGTACGAGCAGTACTTC
V: TRBV28
size: -
length: 12
J: TRBJ2-7
D: -

CDR3: CASSLELAGAQFF
DNA: TGTGCCAGCAGCTTAGAACTAGCGGGAGCCCAGTTCTTC
V: TRBV11-2
size: -
length: 13
J: TRBJ2-1
D: TRBD2

CDR3: CASSIEGQGVNEQFF
DNA: TGTGCCAGCAGCATCGAGGGTCAGGGTGTCAATGAGCAGTTCTTC
V: TRBV9
size: -
length: 15
J: TRBJ2-1
D: -

CDR3: CATSENTEAFF
DNA: TGTGCCACCTCAGAGAACACTGAAGCTTTCTTT
V: TRBV28
size: -
length: 11
J: TRBJ1-1
D: -

CDR3: CAISDSGTLGSAEAFF
DNA: TGTGCCATCAGTGACTCTGGGACTCTAGGAAGTGCTGAAGCTTTCTTT
V: TRBV10-3
size: -
length: 16
J: TRBJ1-1
D: -

CDR3: CASSVASRSNEQFF
DNA: TGTGCCAGCAGCGTAGCAAGCAGATCTAATGAGCAGTTCTTC
V: TRBV9
size: once
length: 14
J: TRBJ2-1
D: -